What follows are 12 T cell receptor beta chains derived from one specimen sequenced in a study of identical twins. TCRdb analysed the 5' RACE reads with MiXCR anew, one entry per CDR3 protein. The sample yields a few hundred thousand distinct CDR3 sequences, more than 9% seen once. In addition, the sample was reused for a study of yellow fever vaccine responses in identical twins.

The sequenced sample was PBMCs. These TCRs come from a woman in her late teens or twenties in good health.

This clonotype was recorded many times. This chain connects TRBV6-1 to TRBJ1-1; unclear D gene. The CDR3 consists of 13 residues. Looked up from germline, CDR1 is MNHNS and CDR2 is SASEGT. Trimming removed 5 bases at V and 5 bases at J, with 12 bases between. The CDR3 region has the DNA TGTGCCAGCAGTCGAACCGGAAGAACTGAAGCTTTCTTT. It yields the protein CASSRTGRTEAFF.

The V gene is TRBV6-2 or TRBV6-3, the J gene TRBJ2-5, with a tentative D call TRBD1 (6 bases). Deletions cut 4 bases from V and 1 base from J, with 19 bases between. The V gene's germline CDR1 is MNHEY and CDR2 SVGEGT. The CDR3 runs 17 residues. CDR3 amino acids: CASSSLSTGHPQETQYF. CDR3 DNA: TGTGCCAGCAGTTCCCTCTCGACAGGACACCCCCAAGAGACCCAGTACTTC.

This clonotype was seen many times. This chain uses TRBV14 with TRBJ2-7, with D perhaps TRBD1 or TRBD2 (5 bases each). V was clipped by 1 base and J by 3 bases, with 16 bases between them. Germline loops: CDR1 SGHDN, CDR2 FVKESK. The CDR3 runs 16 residues. CDR3 sequence (DNA): TGTGCCAGCAGCCAAGGGGACCTGACCTGGCTCTACGAGCAGTACTTC. Its translation is CASSQGDLTWLYEQYF.

V usage is TRBV2 and J usage is TRBJ2-7; D not certain. The CDR3 covers 12 residues. V lost 3 bases to trimming and J lost 4 bases, with 7 bases between them. Germline loops: CDR1 SNHLY, CDR2 FYNNEI. Here the CDR3 reads CASSDWRYEQYF. CDR3 DNA sequence: TGTGCCAGCAGTGACTGGAGATACGAGCAGTACTTC.

The CDR3 DNA reads TGCAGCGTTGTCGGGACCGCCTACGAGCAGTACTTC. Its protein is CSVVGTAYEQYF. The rearrangement uses TRBV29-1 and TRBJ2-7; either TRBD1 or TRBD2 may fit D (5 bases each). The V end was cut by 4 bases, the J end by 2 bases, with 9 bases between. This CDR3 has 12 amino acids. Germline V gene lookup returns CDR1 SQVTM and CDR2 ANQGSEA.

This sequence joins TRBV28 and TRBJ2-1; TRBD2 aligns across 13 bases. V shed 2 bases and J 8 bases; nucleotides not matched to a gene: 12. CDR1 is MDHEN and CDR2 is SYDVKM in the germline V gene. The CDR3 contains 18 residues. The CDR3 coding sequence is TGTGCCAGCAGTTTACACTCCGCGACTAGCGGGAGGTTAGATGAGCAGTTCTTC. Protein sequence: CASSLHSATSGRLDEQFF.

The CDR3 coding sequence is TGTGCCAGCAGCCAACGCGCGCAGGAGCAGTACTTC. It translates to CASSQRAQEQYF. The chain combines TRBV11-3 with TRBJ2-7; D remains unclear. The CDR3 totals 12 residues. The V and J ends lost 5 bases and 7 bases respectively, with 12 bases between them. Germline CDR1 SGHNT, CDR2 YENEEA.

This clonotype was seen more than once but under ten times. The V call is TRBV5-1, the J call TRBJ2-2; 7 nucleotides line up with TRBD1. V lost 2 bases and J lost 6; bases outside the gene matches: 4. Germline values: CDR1 SGHRS, CDR2 YFSETQ. The CDR3 is 14 residues long. The CDR3 protein is CASSFTGDPGELFF. The CDR3 region has the DNA TGCGCCAGCAGCTTTACAGGGGACCCCGGGGAGCTGTTTTTT.

The genes are TRBV11-2 and TRBJ2-1, with D possibly TRBD2 on 5 matching bases. Germline loops: CDR1 SGHAT, CDR2 FQNNGV. Trimming stripped 1 base from V and 0 bases from J, with 19 bases between. The CDR3 length is 19 residues. CDR3 sequence (DNA): TGTGCCAGCAGCTTAGGCCCCCCCGGACTGCTAAGCTCCTACAATGAGCAGTTCTTC. Protein: CASSLGPPGLLSSYNEQFF.

This clonotype was recorded many times. The chain joins TRBV12-3 or TRBV12-4 to TRBJ2-4; 8 bases are shared with TRBD1. There are 15 residues in the CDR3. The J segment lost 5 bases and the V segment lost 5 bases, leaving 8 bases of the junction unmatched. CDR3 region: CASSLTGGRQNIQYF. The CDR3 DNA sequence: TGTGCCAGCAGTCTAACAGGGGGGAGGCAAAACATTCAGTACTTC.

Ten or more counts support this clonotype. The chain employs TRBV12-3 or TRBV12-4 and TRBJ2-1, with 10 bases aligning to TRBD2. After removal of 4 bases from V and 7 bases from J, the junction contained 4 bases not matched to a gene. This CDR3 contains 14 residues. CDR3 sequence reads: CASSWTSGGNEQFF. CDR3 coding DNA: TGTGCCAGCAGTTGGACTAGCGGTGGGAATGAGCAGTTCTTC.

This clonotype was found a few times. V gene TRBV5-5 combines with J gene TRBJ2-1; possible D gene TRBD2, 6 bases. This CDR3 contains 13 residues. V was clipped by 3 bases and J by 7 bases, with 11 bases between them. The germline gives CDR1 SGHKS, CDR2 YYEKEE (reference sequence). CDR3 sequence reads: CASSSPLANEQFF. The CDR3 DNA reads TGTGCCAGCAGCTCGCCGCTAGCGAATGAGCAGTTCTTC.